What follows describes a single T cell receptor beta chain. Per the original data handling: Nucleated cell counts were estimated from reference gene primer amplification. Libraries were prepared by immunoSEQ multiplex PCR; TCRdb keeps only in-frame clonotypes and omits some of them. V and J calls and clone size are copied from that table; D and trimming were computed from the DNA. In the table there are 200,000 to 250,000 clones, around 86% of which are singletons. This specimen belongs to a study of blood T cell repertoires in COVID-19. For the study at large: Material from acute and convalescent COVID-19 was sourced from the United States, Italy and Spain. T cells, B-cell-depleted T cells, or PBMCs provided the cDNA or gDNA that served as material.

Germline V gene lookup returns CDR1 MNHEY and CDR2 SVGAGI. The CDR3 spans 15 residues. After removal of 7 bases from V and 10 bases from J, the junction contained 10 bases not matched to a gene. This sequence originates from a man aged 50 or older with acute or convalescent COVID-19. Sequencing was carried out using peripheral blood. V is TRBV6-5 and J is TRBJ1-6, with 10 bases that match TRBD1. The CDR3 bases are TGTGCCAGCACCCCGGATGGGACAGGGGAATCACCCCTCCACTTT. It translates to CASTPDGTGESPLHF.